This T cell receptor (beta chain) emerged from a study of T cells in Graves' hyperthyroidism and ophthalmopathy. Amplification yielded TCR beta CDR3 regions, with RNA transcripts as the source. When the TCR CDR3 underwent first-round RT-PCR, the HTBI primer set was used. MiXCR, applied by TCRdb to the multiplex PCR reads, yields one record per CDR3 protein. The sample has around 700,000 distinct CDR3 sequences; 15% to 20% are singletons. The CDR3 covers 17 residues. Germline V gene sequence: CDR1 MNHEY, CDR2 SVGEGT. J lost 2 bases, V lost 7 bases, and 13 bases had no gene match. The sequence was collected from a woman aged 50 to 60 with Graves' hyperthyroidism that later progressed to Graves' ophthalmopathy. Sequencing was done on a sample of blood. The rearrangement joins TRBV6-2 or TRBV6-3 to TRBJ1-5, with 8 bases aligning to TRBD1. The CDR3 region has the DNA TGTGCCAGCATTAACAGGGGGTCTGAATTAGGCAATCAGCCCCAGCATTTT. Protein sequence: CASINRGSELGNQPQHF.